This T cell receptor beta chain was sequenced in a study of vaccination and CD4 T cells after COVID-19. Across the study: Spike peptides, overlapping and drawn from SARS-CoV-2, HCoV-NL63, HCoV-OC43 and HCoV-229E, were used to stimulate cells.

Cultured CD4+ T-cell DNA underwent Oncomine TCR Beta short-read sequencing. TCRdb independently ran MiXCR on the PCR reads; one entry per CDR3 protein. The sample has some 9,500 distinct CDR3 sequences, more than 35% seen once. Deletions cut 7 bases from V and 4 bases from J, with 16 bases between. In germline, CDR1 is SGHNT, CDR2 YENEEA. The CDR3 length is 14 residues. As regards this clonotype: Its antigen is unknown.

As for treatment: approximately 9-day PBMC culture with coronavirus spike peptide pools or control peptides (ViraFEST assay). This TCR derives from a human donor who had recovered from COVID-19. The chain uses TRBV11-3 and TRBJ1-1; D perhaps matches TRBD1 (5 bases). Material: CD4+ T cells from blood, cultured in vitro. CDR3: CASKVNRGGTEAFF. In DNA form, the CDR3 reads TGTGCCAGCAAAGTGAACCGGGGGGGCACTGAAGCTTTCTTT.